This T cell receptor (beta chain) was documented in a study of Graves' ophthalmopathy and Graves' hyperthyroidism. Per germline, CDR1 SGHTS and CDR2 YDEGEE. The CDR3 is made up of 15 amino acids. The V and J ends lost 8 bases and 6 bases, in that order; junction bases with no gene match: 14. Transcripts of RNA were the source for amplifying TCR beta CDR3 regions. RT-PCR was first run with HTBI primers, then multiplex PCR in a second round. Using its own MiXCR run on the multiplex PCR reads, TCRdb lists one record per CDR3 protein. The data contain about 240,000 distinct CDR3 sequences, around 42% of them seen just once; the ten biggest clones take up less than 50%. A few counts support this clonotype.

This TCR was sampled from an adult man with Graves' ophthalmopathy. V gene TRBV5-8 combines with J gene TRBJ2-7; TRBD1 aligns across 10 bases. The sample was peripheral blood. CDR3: CASSQDGTGVGEQYF. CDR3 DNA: TGTGCCAGTAGCCAAGATGGGACAGGGGTCGGCGAGCAGTACTTC. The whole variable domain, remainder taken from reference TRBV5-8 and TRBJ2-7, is EAGVTQSPTHLIKTRGQQATLRCSPISGHTSVYWYQQALGLGLQFLLWYDEGEERNRGNFPPRFSGRQFPNYSSELNVNALELEDSALYLCASSQDGTGVGEQYFGPGTRLTVT.